One TCR beta chain is described in this entry. Its antigen is unknown. This sample stems from a study of cytomegalovirus exposure and HLA in healthy donors. Study-level findings and limits: High specificity and sensitivity for cytomegalovirus status were reported for the classifier. Testing in vitro showed a few CMV-associated chains specific for CMV antigens. Among TCR beta chains, those listed as cytomegalovirus-associated numbered about 150.

V dropped 0 bases and J dropped 9; count of bases not matched to a gene: 11. The CDR3 length is 16 residues. CDR1 and CDR2 from the germline V gene are SGHKS and YYEKEE (reference sequence). Sequencing used immunoSEQ multiplex PCR; TCRdb keeps in-frame clones, though not all of them. The top ten clones hold about 1.5% of a sample with more than 100,000 clones, about 88% of them seen once. Sequencing used PBMCs. The rearrangement joins TRBV5-5 to TRBJ2-5; 10 bases are shared with TRBD2. The sequence came from a man between 25 and 39 years old in good health and CMV-seronegative. The CDR3 loop is CASSLAKVAGGWAQYF. Here the CDR3 DNA reads TGTGCCAGCAGCTTGGCCAAGGTAGCGGGAGGTTGGGCCCAGTACTTC.